The TCR beta chain described here comes from a study of T-cell reconstitution after alpha-beta-depleted transplantation in children (dated by TCRdb to 2016 to 2017). Broadly, across the study: The study quantitatively tracked T-cell immune reconstitution after TCRalphabeta/CD19-depleted allogeneic hematopoietic cell transplantation in children using TCR repertoire profiling. General findings and caveats noted by the study authors: Over subsequent months, a decline in hyperexpanded clone frequencies was noted, and after one year, T-cell counts and TCRbeta diversity were mostly ascribed to newly produced T cells. About two months after transplant, the apparently early recovery of alphabetaT-cell counts reportedly depended on just several hundred clones that had expanded rapidly and came from non-depleted graft cells. In some patients, high TCRbeta diversity at day 60 was attributed to recipient T cells and intrathymic progenitors that had survived conditioning.

From the cysteine through the phenylalanine, the CDR3 covers 13 amino acids. Here the CDR3 DNA is all that survives: 39 bases in frame from base 1. The junction carries 11 bases between V and J, which are trimmed by 8 bases and 2 bases respectively. According to the germline V gene, CDR1 reads ENHRY and CDR2 reads SYGVKD. The library was generated by PCR. The sequencer was an Illumina HiSeq 2500. Molecular barcoding was employed in the preparation of TCR libraries, with unique molecular identifiers being used to normalize TCRbeta repertoire quantification. TCRdb reran the public reads through fastp at Q25 and MiXCR, keeping productive beta chains. Identical CDR3 protein sequences are pooled into one entry, listed with their most common genes and DNA. This sample lists some 460,000 distinct CDR3 sequences; around 15% were detected once. The ten largest clones capture 29% of the sample. The sample's treatment or condition label, in plain terms: allogeneic hematopoietic cell transplantation with graft depleted of TCRalphabeta T cells and CD19 B cells. Transplant recipients were children who received TCRalphabeta/CD19-depleted allogeneic hematopoietic cell grafts.

This clonotype has a count of ten or more. The target of this receptor is not known. Base qualities are not at hand, and no much larger clone is one base apart. The sample here was PBMCs, mostly from graft donor cells, taken 360 days after TCRalphabeta/CD19-depleted stem cell transplant. The receptor comes from a boy in the first two years of life who had a stem cell transplant for Wiskott-Aldrich syndrome, so the T cells may come from the graft donor. The rearrangement combines TRBV10-3 with TRBJ2-3, with TRBD2 perhaps the D gene, on 5 matching bases. This receptor has the CDR3 CAIRPSPTDTQYF. Read as DNA, the sequence is TGTGCCATCCGGCCTAGCCCCACAGATACGCAGTATTTT.